The next 12 T cell receptor beta chains were all read from a single sample in a study of PD-1 blockade in classical Hodgkin lymphoma. Repertoires were generated with immunoSEQ multiplex PCR, while TCRdb's copy carries only in-frame clones and drops some. The table includes about 15,000 clones, approximately 88% detected once. Every single patient, without exception, relapsed after autologous stem cell transplantation, and brentuximab vedotin exposure varied. The sample here was peripheral blood mononuclear cells (PBMCs), taken before the second cycle of nivolumab. The origin of the receptors is a human donor with classical Hodgkin lymphoma.

The chain combines TRBV19 with TRBJ2-4; TRBD2 might be the D (6 bases). With 8 bases removed from V and 1 base from J, the gap between germline ends came to 12 bases. The CDR3 runs 14 residues. Per germline, CDR1 LNHDA and CDR2 SQIVND (reference sequence). CDR3 in DNA: TGTGCCAGTCACAGGAGGGAGGCCAAAAACATTCAGTACTTC. It translates to CASHRREAKNIQYF.

This sequence joins TRBV19 and TRBJ2-7, with unresolved D. V was pared by 3 bases and J by 2 bases, with 8 bases between. Germline V lookup: CDR1 LNHDA, CDR2 SQIVND (reference sequence). The CDR3 runs to 13 residues. The chain's CDR3 is CASSITPTYEQYF. The DNA of the CDR3 is TGTGCCAGTAGTATTACGCCGACCTACGAGCAGTACTTC.

The chain uses TRBV27 and TRBJ1-2; no clear D gene. The ends were cut back, 6 bases at V and 2 bases at J, with 25 bases in the middle. The CDR3 runs 18 residues. Germline-derived CDR1 and CDR2 are MNHEY and SMNVEV (reference sequence). The CDR3 coding sequence is TGTGCCAGCAGGTCGCCCTTCTCCGCCGTGTGGCCGAACTATGGCTACACCTTC. It codes for CASRSPFSAVWPNYGYTF.

The genes are TRBV7-9 and TRBJ2-7; maybe TRBD1 (6 bases). The CDR3 loop spans 15 amino acids. Germline loops: CDR1 SEHNR, CDR2 FQNEAQ (reference sequence). The V gene lost 3 bases and the J gene lost 4 bases, with 16 bases spanning the gap. CDR3 in DNA: TGTGCCAGCAGCTTTGAGGGGGACATTATTTACGAGCAGTACTTC. Amino acids: CASSFEGDIIYEQYF.

The chain couples TRBV7-8 to TRBJ1-1; 8 bases are a match to TRBD1. The CDR3 covers 14 residues. Germline loops: CDR1 SGHVS, CDR2 FQNEAQ. Losses at the gene ends were 3 bases for V and 3 bases for J; bases not matched to a gene: 3. The DNA for the CDR3 is TGTGCCAGCAGCTTTACAGGGGGAGACACTGAAGCTTTCTTT. It encodes CASSFTGGDTEAFF.

The chain joins TRBV12-5 to TRBJ1-1; D is unclear. The V gene lost 4 bases and the J gene lost 0 bases, with 3 bases spanning the gap. Looked up from germline, CDR1 is LGHNT and CDR2 is FRNRAP. CDR3 length equals 12 residues. CDR3 amino acids: CASGYMNTEAFF. The CDR3 DNA reads TGTGCTAGTGGTTATATGAACACTGAAGCTTTCTTT. The complete variable domain, with remaining parts taken from reference TRBV12-5 and TRBJ1-1, reads DARVTQTPRHKVTEMGQEVTMRCQPILGHNTVFWYRQTMMQGLELLAYFRNRAPLDDSGMPKDRFSAEMPDATLATLKIQPSEPRDSAVYFCASGYMNTEAFFGQGTRLTVV.

The V call is TRBV5-1, the J call TRBJ2-1, with unresolved D. CDR3 size: 14 residues. Germline V gene sequence: CDR1 SGHRS, CDR2 YFSETQ. V lost 2 bases, J lost 0 bases, and 6 bases lay in between. CDR3 nucleotide sequence: TGCGCCAGCAGCTTACAGCACTCCTACAATGAGCAGTTCTTC. This gives the protein CASSLQHSYNEQFF.

For the CDR3, the DNA is TGTGCCAGTGGCGGGGGGTCGGCTAACTATGGCTACACCTTC. Residues: CASGGGSANYGYTF. The chain joins TRBV9 to TRBJ1-2; D perhaps matches TRBD1 (5 bases). Between the trimmed V and J ends, which lost 8 bases and 0 bases, there was a span of 14 bases. Germline assignment: CDR1 SGDLS and CDR2 YYNGEE. CDR3 length: 14 residues.

In this sample, this clone turned up once. The rearrangement links TRBV28 to TRBJ1-5; no definite D call. The CDR3 has 12 amino acids. The germline gives CDR1 MDHEN, CDR2 SYDVKM. Trimming removed 7 bases from V and 0 bases from J, with 4 bases in between. CDR3 sequence reads: CASTRSNQPQHF. DNA for the CDR3: TGTGCCAGCACCCGTAGCAATCAGCCCCAGCATTTT.

This sequence joins TRBV19 and TRBJ2-3; 8 positions agree with TRBD2. Looked up from germline, CDR1 is LNHDA and CDR2 is SQIVND (reference sequence). This CDR3 is 17 amino acids long. Trimming cost V 0 bases and J 0 bases; bases outside gene matches: 5. The CDR3 bases are TGTGCCAGTAGTATAGATCGTCGGGGGGGTAGCACAGATACGCAGTATTTT. Translating it yields CASSIDRRGGSTDTQYF. Full variable domain (rest looked up from reference TRBV19 and TRBJ2-3): DGGITQSPKYLFRKEGQNVTLSCEQNLNHDAMYWYRQDPGQGLRLIYYSQIVNDFQKGDIAEGYSVSREKKESFPLTVTSAQKNPTAFYLCASSIDRRGGSTDTQYFGPGTRLTVL.

The CDR3 sequence: CASSLGGDGGYEQYF. The CDR3 DNA sequence: TGTGCCAGCAGCTTAGGTGGCGACGGGGGCTACGAGCAGTACTTC. The chain recombines TRBV11-3 with TRBJ2-7, with D tentatively TRBD2 (6 bases). Trimming removed 1 base at V and 3 bases at J, with 13 bases between. Germline CDR1 reads SGHNT; CDR2 reads YENEEA. The CDR3 contains 15 residues.

V and J are TRBV7-8 and TRBJ1-1; D is undetermined. Trimming cost V 0 bases and J 2 bases, with 4 bases left between them. This CDR3 comprises 13 residues. Germline assignment: CDR1 SGHVS and CDR2 FQNEAQ. The CDR3, as DNA: TGTGCCAGCAGCTTAGCGCCAAACACTGAAGCTTTCTTT. Translated, it gives CASSLAPNTEAFF.